Here is one T cell receptor (beta chain) with its context. No cognate antigen has been identified for it. Base qualities were left out, and no much larger clone turns up one base away. The data derive from a study of shared clonotypes between healthy human individuals (dated by TCRdb to about 2020). Context from the whole study: The cohort included three men and a couple of women between 18 and 49 years of age. For each donor, CD4 naive and CD4 memory were each run on three plates, CD8 naive on two plates, and CD8 memory on one plate. The study deeply sequenced blood TCR repertoires of five healthy adults to estimate repertoire size and the extent of clonotype sharing between individuals. Libraries were prepared and TCR repertoires were sequenced by different laboratories using diverse techniques, in order to increase sequencing depth and limit assay-specific biases. Each donor's leukapheresis produced roughly between roughly 0.85 and 9 billion PBMCs.

The germline ends are 9 bases apart after V is trimmed by 0 bases and J by 2 bases. The cysteine opens and the phenylalanine closes a CDR3 of 14 amino acids. Here the CDR3 DNA is all that survives: 42 bases in frame from base 1. CDR1 and CDR2 are drawn from the germline V gene: SGDLS, YYNGEE. General study outcomes and caveats: Based on pairwise subsampling, the degree of clonotype sharing among donors was expected to be affected by sequencing depth. Sampling was restricted to blood, and TCR repertoires in tissues likely differ from the TCR repertoires found in blood. The small number of donors limited the genetic and exposure-history diversity represented. Naive subsets generally had larger estimated clonotype richness than memory subsets did. Higher generation probabilities were observed for clonotypes shared by all four sorted-subset donors than for non-shared clonotypes. When a handful of donors were compared, the shared fraction of clonotypes was about 5% for naive CD4, roughly 3.4% for naive CD8, 2.3% for memory CD4, and around 0.4% for memory CD8. Rarefaction of sorted-subset datasets indicated incomplete sequencing despite the large sequencing depth.

CD8 naive samples were obtained by positive selection for CCR7 among CD45RO-negative cells, yielding a CD45RA+CCR7+ population from which TemRA cells were excluded. The donors were healthy, HIV-negative adults with no recently reported acute infections or vaccinations. Every donor was a Caucasian adult living in Nashville, Tennessee, USA. Blood was obtained by leukapheresis, after which PBMCs were separated by Ficoll-Histopaque density gradient centrifugation and cryopreserved in liquid nitrogen vapor phase. Analytical flow cytometry was used to check the purity and quantity of every magnetically sorted T cell population. From each sorted fraction, genomic DNA was isolated and quantified by UV absorbance on a Nanodrop 2000c. Using the deep immunoSEQ assay, TCR CDR3 regions were amplified from genomic DNA by multiplex PCR. For each cell subset, the extracted genomic DNA was distributed evenly across all wells of several immunoSEQ 96-well plates, and each plate served as one replicate. Each replicate PCR for sorted subsets received approximately 200 ng genomic DNA, equal to about 30,000 T cell genomes. Purified libraries were measured with a Qubit 3.0 fluorometer, size-checked on a Bioanalyzer 2100, and measured again with the KAPA Library Quantification kit. Every immunoSEQ 96-well plate was sequenced on a separate single-read 150-cycle Illumina NextSeq 550 flow cell. In the authors' own workflow: Because only junctional sequences without quality scores were contained in the immunoSEQ output, filtering matching that applied to full-length reads could not be performed. To assign V/J genes and CDR3, sequences were annotated against IMGT germline references using PyIR, a Python wrapper for IgBLAST v1.9. Reads with weak V/J assignments (E-value above 1e-6), missing CDR3, stop codons, out-of-frame junctions, or ambiguous translated residues were removed. V3J clonotypes were defined as sequences sharing the same inferred V gene, J gene, and CDR3 amino acid sequence. Percentage overlap between repertoires was computed as shared unique clonotypes divided by the size of the smaller repertoire. Richness of each repertoire was evaluated using RTK rarefaction, the Chao1 estimator, and Recon v2.1 estimates of unobserved clonotypes. For all TCRbeta clonotypes obtained by the gDNA method from several donors, generation probabilities were computed with OLGA. TCRdb stores this immuneACCESS table with in-frame sequences only. Part of the clones is absent; in the studies checked, under half of the shortfall reflects unresolved V genes, and no reason is known for the rest. V and J calls plus clone size are reproduced from that table; the DNA served to infer D and trimming. Present in this sample are over 800,000 clones, around 93% of which were seen just once. About 25% of the sample lies in the top ten.

Sequencing input: naive CD8+ T cells sorted from blood. The cell subset or site label here, explained by the study, means: CD45RA+CCR7+. This chain joins TRBV9 to TRBJ2-7; TRBD2 is a weak D gene call, 5 bases matching. This sequence originates from a man younger than 45 in good health. For the CDR3, the sequence is CASSVDLATYEQYF. The DNA sequence is as follows: TGTGCCAGCAGCGTAGATCTAGCTACCTACGAGCAGTACTTC.